The T cell receptor (beta chain) under discussion was sequenced for a study of regulatory T cells in long-lasting Graves disease. Points on this clonotype: The antigen is not known. The junction differs from germline at one of its ends, possibly a read error.

The CDR3 consists of 14 residues. CDR1 SGHRS and CDR2 YFSETQ come from the germline V gene. Arm-PCR of CDR3 regions and iRepertoire HTBI primers were used to build TCR beta libraries. As processed by the authors: Detected in the samples were around 59 TRBV and 14 TRBJ segments. TCRdb passed the multiplex PCR reads through MiXCR, listing each CDR3 protein once. Here the V and J calls rest on TCRdb's processing, not on the authors' analysis. Among 400,000 to 450,000 distinct CDR3 sequences, about a sixth were seen once, and the ten largest hold roughly a tenth. Stated time point: newly diagnosed GD, antithyroid drugs for less than 3 months. From RNA extracted from PBMCs, the TCR library was made. Notes on the study in general: Peripheral blood was the sole material, not thyroid tissue.

Another study also made use of these data, one on T cells in Graves' hyperthyroidism and ophthalmopathy. From that report: The HTBI primer set served for first-round RT-PCR of the TCR CDR3. The model made its ophthalmopathy prediction, and onset followed a median approximately 6 months later.

The chain has TRBV5-1 and TRBJ2-5, with TRBD2 as a possible D gene (6 bases). Sequenced material: peripheral blood mononuclear cells (PBMCs), taken at new diagnosis, from a patient treated with antithyroid drugs. This receptor was obtained from a woman in her twenties or thirties with Graves disease. CDR3 nucleotide sequence: TGCGCCAGCAGCTTGGAGACTAGAGGGGAGACCCGGTACTTC. Its translation: CASSLETRGETRYF.